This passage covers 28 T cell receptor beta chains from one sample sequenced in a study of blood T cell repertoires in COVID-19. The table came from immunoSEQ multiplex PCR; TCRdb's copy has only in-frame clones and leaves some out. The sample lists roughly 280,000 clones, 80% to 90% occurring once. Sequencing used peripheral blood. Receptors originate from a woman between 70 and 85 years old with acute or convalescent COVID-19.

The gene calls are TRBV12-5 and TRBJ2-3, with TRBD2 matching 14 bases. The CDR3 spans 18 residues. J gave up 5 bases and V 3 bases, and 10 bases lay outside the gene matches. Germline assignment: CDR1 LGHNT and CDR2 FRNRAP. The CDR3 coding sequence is TGTGCTAGTGGTTTAGGGTCGACTAGCGGGGGGGAAGGAGATACGCAGTATTTT. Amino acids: CASGLGSTSGGEGDTQYF.

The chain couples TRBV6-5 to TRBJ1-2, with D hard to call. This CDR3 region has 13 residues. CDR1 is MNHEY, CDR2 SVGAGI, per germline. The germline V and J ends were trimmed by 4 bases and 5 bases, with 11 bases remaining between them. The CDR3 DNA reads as TGTGCCAGCAGTTCAGTAGGAGGTTATGGCTACACCTTC. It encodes CASSSVGGYGYTF.

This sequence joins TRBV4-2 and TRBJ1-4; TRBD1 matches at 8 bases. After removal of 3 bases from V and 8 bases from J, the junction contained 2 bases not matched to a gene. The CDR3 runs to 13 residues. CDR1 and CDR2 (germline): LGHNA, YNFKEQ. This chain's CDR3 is CASSQRQGEKLFF. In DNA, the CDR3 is TGTGCCAGCAGCCAGCGACAGGGGGAAAAACTGTTTTTT.

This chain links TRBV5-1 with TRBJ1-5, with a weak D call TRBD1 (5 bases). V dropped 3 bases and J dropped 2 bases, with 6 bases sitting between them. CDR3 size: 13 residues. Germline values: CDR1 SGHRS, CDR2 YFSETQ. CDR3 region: CASSSGGNQPQHF. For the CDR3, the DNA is TGCGCCAGCAGCTCGGGGGGCAATCAGCCCCAGCATTTT.

In DNA, the CDR3 is TGCGCCAGCAGTGAGATGGTAGCGGGGGGCTACAATGAGCAGTTCTTC. This sequence encodes CASSEMVAGGYNEQFF. This chain uses TRBV10-1 with TRBJ2-1; 10 bases align to TRBD2. The germline gives CDR1 WNHNN, CDR2 SYGVQD (reference sequence). Trimming took 2 bases from V and 3 from J; bases not matched to a gene: 4. The CDR3 contains 16 residues.

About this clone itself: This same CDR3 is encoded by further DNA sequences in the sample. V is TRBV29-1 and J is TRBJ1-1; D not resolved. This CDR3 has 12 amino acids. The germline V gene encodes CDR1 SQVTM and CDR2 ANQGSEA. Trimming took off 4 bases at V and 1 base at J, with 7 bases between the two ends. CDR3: CSVGARNTEAFF. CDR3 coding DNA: TGCAGCGTTGGGGCCAGGAACACTGAAGCTTTCTTT. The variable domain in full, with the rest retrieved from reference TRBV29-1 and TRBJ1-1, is SAVISQKPSRDICQRGTSLTIQCQVDSQVTMMFWYRQQPGQSLTLIATANQGSEATYESGFVIDKFPISRPNLTFSTLTVSNMSPEDSSIYLCSVGARNTEAFFGQGTRLTVV.

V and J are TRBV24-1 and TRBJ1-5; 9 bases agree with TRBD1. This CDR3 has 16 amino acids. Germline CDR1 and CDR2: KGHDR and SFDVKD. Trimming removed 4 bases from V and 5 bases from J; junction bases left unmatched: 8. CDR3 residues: CATSDPGQGKDQPQHF. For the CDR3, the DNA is TGTGCCACCAGTGACCCGGGACAGGGAAAGGATCAGCCCCAGCATTTT.

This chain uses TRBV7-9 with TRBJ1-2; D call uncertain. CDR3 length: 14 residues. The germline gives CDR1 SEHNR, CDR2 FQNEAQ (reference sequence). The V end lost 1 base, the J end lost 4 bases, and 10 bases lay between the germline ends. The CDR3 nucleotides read TGTGCCAGCAGCTTAGAAGCCATCCCCTATGGCTACACCTTC. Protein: CASSLEAIPYGYTF.

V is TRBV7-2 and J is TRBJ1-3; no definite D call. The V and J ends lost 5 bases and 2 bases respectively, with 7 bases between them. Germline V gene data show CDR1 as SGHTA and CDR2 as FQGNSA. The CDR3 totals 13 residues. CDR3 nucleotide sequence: TGTGCCAGCAGCCGAGGTCCTGGAAACACCATATATTTT. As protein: CASSRGPGNTIYF.

The DNA of the CDR3 is TGTGCCAGCACTTTGAACGTGGCCACTGAAGCTTTCTTT. As protein: CASTLNVATEAFF. The J gene is TRBJ1-1, the V gene TRBV6-5, with D uncertain. Trimming cost V 7 bases and J 4 bases, with 13 bases left between them. This CDR3 comprises 13 residues. The germline V gene encodes CDR1 MNHEY and CDR2 SVGAGI.

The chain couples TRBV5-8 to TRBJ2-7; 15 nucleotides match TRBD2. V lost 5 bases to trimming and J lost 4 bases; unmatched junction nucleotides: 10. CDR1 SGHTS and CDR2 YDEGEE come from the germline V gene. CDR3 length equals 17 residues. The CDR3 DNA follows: TGTGCCAGCAGGACAAGACCGGGACTAGCGGGGGGTTACGAGCAGTACTTC. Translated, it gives CASRTRPGLAGGYEQYF. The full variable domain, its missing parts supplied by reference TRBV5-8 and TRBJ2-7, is EAGVTQSPTHLIKTRGQQATLRCSPISGHTSVYWYQQALGLGLQFLLWYDEGEERNRGNFPPRFSGRQFPNYSSELNVNALELEDSALYLCASRTRPGLAGGYEQYFGPGTRLTVT.

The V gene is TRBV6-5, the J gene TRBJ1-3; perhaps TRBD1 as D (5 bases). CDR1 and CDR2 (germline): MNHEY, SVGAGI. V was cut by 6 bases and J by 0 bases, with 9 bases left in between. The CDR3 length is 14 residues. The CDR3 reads CASSLDSSGNTIYF. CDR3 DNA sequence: TGTGCCAGCAGCCTCGACAGCTCTGGAAACACCATATATTTT.

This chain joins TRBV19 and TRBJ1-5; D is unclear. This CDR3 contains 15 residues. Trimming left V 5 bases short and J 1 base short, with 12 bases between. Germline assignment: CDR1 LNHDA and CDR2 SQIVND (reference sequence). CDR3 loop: CASSSGVASNQPQHF. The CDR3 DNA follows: TGTGCCAGTAGTTCCGGGGTGGCGAGCAATCAGCCCCAGCATTTT. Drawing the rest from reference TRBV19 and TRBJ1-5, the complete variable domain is DGGITQSPKYLFRKEGQNVTLSCEQNLNHDAMYWYRQDPGQGLRLIYYSQIVNDFQKGDIAEGYSVSREKKESFPLTVTSAQKNPTAFYLCASSSGVASNQPQHFGDGTRLSIL.

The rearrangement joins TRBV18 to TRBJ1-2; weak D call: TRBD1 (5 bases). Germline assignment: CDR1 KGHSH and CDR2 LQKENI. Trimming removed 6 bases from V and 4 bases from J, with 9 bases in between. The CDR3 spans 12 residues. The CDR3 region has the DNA TGTGCCAGCTCCCCGGGGGTCTATGGCTACACCTTC. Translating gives CASSPGVYGYTF.

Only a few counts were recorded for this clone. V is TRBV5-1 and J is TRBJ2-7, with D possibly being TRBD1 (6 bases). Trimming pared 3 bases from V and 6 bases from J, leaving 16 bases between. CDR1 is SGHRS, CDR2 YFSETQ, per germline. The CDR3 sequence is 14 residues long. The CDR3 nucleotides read TGCGCCAGCAGCTCACAGGGACAAGGGGTCGAGCAGTACTTC. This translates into CASSSQGQGVEQYF. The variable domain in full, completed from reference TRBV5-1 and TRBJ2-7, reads KAGVTQTPRYLIKTRGQQVTLSCSPISGHRSVSWYQQTPGQGLQFLFEYFSETQRNKGNFPGRFSGRQFSNSRSEMNVSTLELGDSALYLCASSSQGQGVEQYFGPGTRLTVT.

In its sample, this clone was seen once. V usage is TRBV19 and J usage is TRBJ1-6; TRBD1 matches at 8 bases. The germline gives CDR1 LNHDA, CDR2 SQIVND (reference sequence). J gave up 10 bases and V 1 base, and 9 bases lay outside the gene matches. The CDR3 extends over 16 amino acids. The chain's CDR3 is CASSIGRGTGTSPLHF. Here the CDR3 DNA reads TGTGCCAGTAGTATAGGGCGCGGGACAGGAACCTCACCCCTCCACTTT. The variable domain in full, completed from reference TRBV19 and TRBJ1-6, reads DGGITQSPKYLFRKEGQNVTLSCEQNLNHDAMYWYRQDPGQGLRLIYYSQIVNDFQKGDIAEGYSVSREKKESFPLTVTSAQKNPTAFYLCASSIGRGTGTSPLHFGNGTRLTVT.

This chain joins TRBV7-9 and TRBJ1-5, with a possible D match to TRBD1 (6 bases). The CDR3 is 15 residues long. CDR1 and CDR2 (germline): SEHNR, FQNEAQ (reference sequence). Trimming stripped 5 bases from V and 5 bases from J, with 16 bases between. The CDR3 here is CASSSPGHGDQPQHF. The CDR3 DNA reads TGTGCCAGCAGCAGTCCGGGACACGGAGATCAGCCCCAGCATTTT.

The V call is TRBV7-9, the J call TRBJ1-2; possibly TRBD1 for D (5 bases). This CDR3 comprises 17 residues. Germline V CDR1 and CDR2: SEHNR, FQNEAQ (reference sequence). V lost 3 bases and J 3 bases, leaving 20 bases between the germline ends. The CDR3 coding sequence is TGTGCCAGCAGCTTCGGTCGGGGGAATCGGGCTGACTATGGCTACACCTTC. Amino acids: CASSFGRGNRADYGYTF.

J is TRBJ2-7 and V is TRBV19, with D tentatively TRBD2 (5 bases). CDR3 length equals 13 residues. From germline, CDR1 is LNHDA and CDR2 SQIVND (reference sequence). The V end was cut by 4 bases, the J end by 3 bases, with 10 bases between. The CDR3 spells CASSRPGIYEQYF. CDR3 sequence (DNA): TGTGCCAGTAGTAGACCGGGAATCTACGAGCAGTACTTC.

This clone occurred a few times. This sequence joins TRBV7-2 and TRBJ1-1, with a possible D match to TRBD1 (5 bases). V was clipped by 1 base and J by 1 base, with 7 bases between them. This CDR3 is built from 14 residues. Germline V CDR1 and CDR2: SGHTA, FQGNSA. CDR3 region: CASSLDGGNTEAFF. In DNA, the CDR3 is TGTGCCAGCAGCTTAGACGGGGGGAACACTGAAGCTTTCTTT.

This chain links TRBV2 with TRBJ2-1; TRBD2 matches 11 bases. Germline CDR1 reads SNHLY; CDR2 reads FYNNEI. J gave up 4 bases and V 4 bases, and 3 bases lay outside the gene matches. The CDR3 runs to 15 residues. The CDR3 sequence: CASSGSGGVYNEQFF. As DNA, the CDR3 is TGTGCCAGCAGTGGTAGCGGGGGGGTATACAATGAGCAGTTCTTC. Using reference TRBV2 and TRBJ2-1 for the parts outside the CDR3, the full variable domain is EPEVTQTPSHQVTQMGQEVILRCVPISNHLYFYWYRQILGQKVEFLVSFYNNEISEKSEIFDDQFSVERPDGSNFTLKIRSTKLEDSAMYFCASSGSGGVYNEQFFGPGTRLTVL.

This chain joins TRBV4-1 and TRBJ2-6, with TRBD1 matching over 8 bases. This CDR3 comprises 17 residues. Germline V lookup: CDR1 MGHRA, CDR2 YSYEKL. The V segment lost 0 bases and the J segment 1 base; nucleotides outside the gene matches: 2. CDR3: CASSQEDRASGANVLTF. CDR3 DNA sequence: TGCGCCAGCAGCCAAGAGGACAGGGCATCTGGGGCCAACGTCCTGACTTTC.

CDR3 coding DNA: TGTGCCAGCAACTCGGGACAGCCTAATTCACCCCTCCACTTT. It codes for CASNSGQPNSPLHF. The chain couples TRBV9 to TRBJ1-6; 7 positions agree with TRBD1. Germline loops: CDR1 SGDLS, CDR2 YYNGEE. J was trimmed by 6 bases and V by 6 bases; bases with no gene match: 6. The CDR3 has 14 residues.

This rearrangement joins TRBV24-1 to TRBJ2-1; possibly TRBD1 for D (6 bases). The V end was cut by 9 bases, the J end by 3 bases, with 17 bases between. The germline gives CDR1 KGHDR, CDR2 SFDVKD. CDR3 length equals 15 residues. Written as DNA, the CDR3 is TGTGCCACCGCCCAAGGCAGGGGTGGCTACAATGAGCAGTTCTTC. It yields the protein CATAQGRGGYNEQFF.

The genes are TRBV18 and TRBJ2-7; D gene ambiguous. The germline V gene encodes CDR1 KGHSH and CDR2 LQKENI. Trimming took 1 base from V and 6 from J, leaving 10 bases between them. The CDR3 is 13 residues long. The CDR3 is CASSPRGVGEQYF. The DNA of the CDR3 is TGTGCCAGCTCACCACGTGGAGTTGGCGAGCAGTACTTC.

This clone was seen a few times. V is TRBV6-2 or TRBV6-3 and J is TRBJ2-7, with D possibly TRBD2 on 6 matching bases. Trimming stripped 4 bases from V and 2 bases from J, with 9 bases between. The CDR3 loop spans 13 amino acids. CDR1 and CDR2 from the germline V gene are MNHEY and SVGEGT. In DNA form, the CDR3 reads TGTGCCAGCAGTTTGGCGGGAACCTACGAGCAGTACTTC. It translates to CASSLAGTYEQYF.

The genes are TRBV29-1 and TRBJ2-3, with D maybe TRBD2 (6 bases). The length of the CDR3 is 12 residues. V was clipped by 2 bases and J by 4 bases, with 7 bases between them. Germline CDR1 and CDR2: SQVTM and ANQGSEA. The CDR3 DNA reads TGCAGCGTTGAACGCGGGGCAGATACGCAGTATTTT. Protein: CSVERGADTQYF.

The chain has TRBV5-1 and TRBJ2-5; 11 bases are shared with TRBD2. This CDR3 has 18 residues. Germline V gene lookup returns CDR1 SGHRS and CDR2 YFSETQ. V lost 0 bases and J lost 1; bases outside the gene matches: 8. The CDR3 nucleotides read TGCGCCAGCAGCTTGGCGGGCCCACTAGCGGGGGCCCAAGAGACCCAGTACTTC. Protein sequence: CASSLAGPLAGAQETQYF.